One and the same sample provided the 10 T cell receptor beta chains below, sequenced in a study of CD8 T cells in Susac syndrome (dated by TCRdb to 2018 to 2020). Libraries came from the immunoSEQ multiplex PCR assay. RNA was extracted using the RNeasy kit, and roughly 0.5 to 1 microgram was reverse transcribed with random hexamers. The public sequencing data were trimmed at Q25 with fastp and processed into clonotypes with MiXCR by TCRdb, which kept only in-frame beta chains. When rows share a CDR3 protein, they turn into one entry using the most common DNA and genes. The table for this sample lists under 200,000 distinct CDR3 sequences; 91% of them were counted only once. The ten largest make up 0.087% of the sample. Sequenced material: CD4+ T cells from PBMCs. These receptors all stem from a human donor with Susac syndrome.

The CDR3: CASSQPGQGAAGEAFF. The CDR3 DNA reads as TGTGCCAGCAGCCAACCGGGACAGGGGGCTGCCGGGGAAGCTTTCTTT. J is TRBJ1-1 and V is TRBV4-2; 12 positions agree with TRBD1. The CDR3 has 16 residues. Germline V gene sequence: CDR1 LGHNA, CDR2 YNFKEQ. The V segment lost 2 bases and the J segment 8 bases; nucleotides outside the gene matches: 9.

The chain has TRBV7-9 and TRBJ2-7, with a weak D call TRBD1 (6 bases). Trimming removed 1 base at V and 1 base at J, with 20 bases between. The CDR3 length is 18 residues. Germline assignment: CDR1 SEHNR and CDR2 FQNEAQ (reference sequence). CDR3 region: CASSLEPSGQLLSYEQYF. DNA for the CDR3: TGTGCCAGCAGCTTAGAACCCTCAGGACAGCTACTTTCCTACGAGCAGTACTTC.

The chain recombines TRBV28 with TRBJ2-5; D call uncertain. Between the trimmed V and J ends, which lost 6 bases and 4 bases, there was a span of 12 bases. The CDR3 is made up of 13 amino acids. Germline V gives CDR1 MDHEN, CDR2 SYDVKM. CDR3 residues: CASRRAGRETQYF. The CDR3, as DNA: TGTGCCAGCAGACGAGCCGGTAGAGAGACCCAGTACTTC.

The table lists this clonotype with a count of one. The chain links TRBV20-1 to TRBJ2-2; D is unclear. The length of the CDR3 is 12 residues. Trimming removed 3 bases from V and 4 bases from J, with 6 bases in between. CDR1 and CDR2 from the germline V gene are DFQATT and SNEGSKA (reference sequence). CDR3 sequence: CSASRSTGELFF. The CDR3 DNA reads TGCAGTGCTAGTAGGAGCACCGGGGAGCTGTTTTTT.

The rearrangement joins TRBV12-3 or TRBV12-4 to TRBJ2-1, with a possible D match to TRBD2 (6 bases). The CDR3 totals 13 residues. V gave up 4 bases and J gave up 6 bases, with 10 bases separating them. CDR3: CASSSQGGNEQFF. In nucleotides, the CDR3 is TGTGCCAGCAGTTCCCAGGGAGGCAATGAGCAGTTCTTC.

J is TRBJ2-6 and V is TRBV9, with 11 bases identical to TRBD2. Germline loops: CDR1 SGDLS, CDR2 YYNGEE. The CDR3 has 20 amino acids. Losses at the gene ends were 0 bases for V and 0 bases for J; bases not matched to a gene: 8. The DNA for the CDR3 is TGTGCCAGCAGCGTAGGGTTAGGGACTAGCGGAACCTCTGGGGCCAACGTCCTGACTTTC. It is translated as CASSVGLGTSGTSGANVLTF. Variable domain in full (rest from reference TRBV9 and TRBJ2-6): DSGVTQTPKHLITATGQRVTLRCSPRSGDLSVYWYQQSLDQGLQFLIQYYNGEERAKGNILERFSAQQFPDLHSELNLSSLELGDSALYFCASSVGLGTSGTSGANVLTFGAGSRLTVL.

In its sample, this clonotype was seen once. V and J are TRBV6-5 and TRBJ1-1; weak D call: TRBD1 (6 bases). Germline CDR1 MNHEY, CDR2 SVGAGI. The CDR3 consists of 16 residues. V gave up 0 bases and J gave up 1 base, with 12 bases separating them. The CDR3 coding sequence is TGTGCCAGCAGTTACTCGTCCGTGGGGGCGAACACTGAAGCTTTCTTT. This sequence encodes CASSYSSVGANTEAFF.

A single count supports this clonotype. Here the CDR3 reads CASSPADEQYF. CDR3 coding DNA: TGTGCCAGCAGCCCCGCGGACGAGCAGTACTTC. This chain joins TRBV11-2 and TRBJ2-7; no definite D call. This CDR3 region has 11 residues. The germline CDR1 and CDR2 sequences are SGHAT and FQNNGV. Trimming took 5 bases from V and 5 from J, leaving 7 bases between them.

The rearrangement joins TRBV5-1 to TRBJ2-3; 8 bases map to TRBD2. The length of the CDR3 is 16 residues. In germline, CDR1 is SGHRS, CDR2 YFSETQ. V trimming: 2 bases; J trimming: 4 bases; junction bases outside the gene matches: 9. CDR3 residues: CASSFRTSRIADTQYF. The CDR3 DNA reads TGCGCCAGCAGCTTTAGGACTAGCAGGATCGCAGATACGCAGTATTTT.

J is TRBJ2-2 and V is TRBV5-1; a possible D gene is TRBD2 (6 bases). Germline V gene lookup returns CDR1 SGHRS and CDR2 YFSETQ. Trimming took 4 bases from V and 4 from J, leaving 14 bases between them. The CDR3 sequence is 15 residues long. This CDR3 is CASSPNGRGTGELFF. CDR3 DNA: TGCGCCAGCAGCCCCAACGGGCGGGGCACCGGGGAGCTGTTTTTT.